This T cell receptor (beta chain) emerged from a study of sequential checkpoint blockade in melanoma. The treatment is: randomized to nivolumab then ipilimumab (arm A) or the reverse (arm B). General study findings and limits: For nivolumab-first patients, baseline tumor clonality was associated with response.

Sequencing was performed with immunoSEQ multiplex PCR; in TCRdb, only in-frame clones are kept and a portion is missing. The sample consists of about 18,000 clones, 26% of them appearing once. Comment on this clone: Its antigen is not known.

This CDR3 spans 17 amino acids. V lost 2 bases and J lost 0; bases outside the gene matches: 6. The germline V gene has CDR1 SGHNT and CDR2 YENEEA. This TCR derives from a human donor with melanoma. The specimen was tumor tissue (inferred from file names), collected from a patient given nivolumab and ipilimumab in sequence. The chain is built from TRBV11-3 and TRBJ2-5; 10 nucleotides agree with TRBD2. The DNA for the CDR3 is TGTGCCAGCAGCTTATGGCTAGCGGGAGCCCACCAAGAGACCCAGTACTTC. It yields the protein CASSLWLAGAHQETQYF. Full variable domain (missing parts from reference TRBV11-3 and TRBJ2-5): EAGVVQSPRYKIIEKKQPVAFWCNPISGHNTLYWYLQNLGQGPELLIRYENEEAVDDSQLPKDRFSAERLKGVDSTLKIQPAELGDSAVYLCASSLWLAGAHQETQYFGPGTRLLVL.